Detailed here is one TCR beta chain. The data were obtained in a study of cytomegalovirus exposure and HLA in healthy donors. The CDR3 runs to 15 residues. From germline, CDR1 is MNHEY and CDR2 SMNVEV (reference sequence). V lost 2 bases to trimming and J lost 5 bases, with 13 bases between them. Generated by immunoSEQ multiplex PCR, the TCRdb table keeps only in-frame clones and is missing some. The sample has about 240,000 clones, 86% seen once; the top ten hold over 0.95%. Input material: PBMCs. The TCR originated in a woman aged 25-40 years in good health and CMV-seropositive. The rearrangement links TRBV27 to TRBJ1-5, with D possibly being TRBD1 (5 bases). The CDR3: CASSLLAGWHQPQHF. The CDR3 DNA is TGTGCCAGCAGTTTACTCGCAGGGTGGCATCAGCCCCAGCATTTT.